This T cell receptor (beta chain) was identified during a study of vaccination and CD4 T cells after COVID-19. Study background: Recovered patients in the cohort numbered six men and four women, two of them Hispanic. The stimulus for the cells was overlapping spike peptides derived from SARS-CoV-2, HCoV-NL63, HCoV-OC43 and HCoV-229E.

Notes on this clonotype: Its target is not known.

General observations from the study: Spike mono-reactivity marked 304 of 307 vaccine-specific clones in convalescent patients.

The germline V and J ends were trimmed by 3 bases and 4 bases, with 4 bases remaining between them. Germline V CDR1 and CDR2: MNHNS, SASEGT. This CDR3 comprises 12 residues. Treatment specified: approximately 9-day PBMC culture with coronavirus spike peptide pools or control peptides (ViraFEST assay). Fresh IL-2 medium replaced half the culture medium on days 3 and 7. Sequencing of the DNA from cultured CD4+ T cells was carried out with the Oncomine TCR Beta short-read assay. TCRdb used MiXCR to reprocess the PCR reads, holding one entry per CDR3 protein. The table shows about 10,000 distinct CDR3 sequences, with roughly 62% occurring only once.

The V call is TRBV6-1, the J call TRBJ2-1; D is undetermined. Specimen: CD4+ T cells from blood, cultured in vitro. The TCR sequence derives from a human donor who had recovered from COVID-19. DNA of the CDR3: TGTGCCAGCAGTGACAGATACAATGAGCAGTTCTTC. Amino acids: CASSDRYNEQFF.